These 16 T cell receptor beta chains were sequenced from one sample in a study of blood T cell repertoires in COVID-19. Sequencing was performed with immunoSEQ multiplex PCR; in TCRdb, only in-frame clones are kept and a portion is missing. The data contain 190,000 or so clones, around 88% of them singletons. The sample comprised PBMCs or T cells enriched from blood (not recorded which). Receptor source: a woman in her thirties who had been exposed to COVID-19.

The chain employs TRBV6-1 and TRBJ1-5, with 7 positions matching TRBD1. Germline CDR1 is MNHNS and CDR2 is SASEGT. The junction had 8 bases not matched to a gene; V was cut back by 4 bases and J by 2 bases. The CDR3 sequence is 16 residues long. The CDR3 spells CASSGGTAFGNQPQHF. CDR3 DNA: TGTGCCAGCAGTGGGGGGACAGCGTTTGGCAATCAGCCCCAGCATTTT.

This clone occurred a few times. An end of the junction does not agree with germline; a read error may underlie this. This chain links TRBV9 with TRBJ2-7; 9 bases are a match to TRBD1. Germline values: CDR1 SGDLS, CDR2 YYNGEE. This CDR3 region has 13 residues. CDR3 amino acids: CASSVTDRGMVRF. The CDR3 DNA follows: TGTGCCAGCAGCGTAACCGACAGGGGGATGGTCCGATTC.

The V gene is TRBV6-6, the J gene TRBJ2-2; 8 nucleotides agree with TRBD2. This CDR3 region has 17 residues. J lost 3 bases, V lost 5 bases, and 11 bases had no gene match. Germline lookup yields CDR1 MNHNY and CDR2 SVGAGI (reference sequence). CDR3 sequence reads: CASSQNRGGAYTGELFF. DNA of the CDR3: TGTGCCAGCAGTCAAAATCGGGGGGGCGCGTACACCGGGGAGCTGTTTTTT.

This chain uses TRBV19 with TRBJ1-5; D gene unclear. Germline values: CDR1 LNHDA, CDR2 SQIVND (reference sequence). The CDR3 has 14 amino acids. The V end lost 7 bases, the J end lost 5 bases, and 15 bases lay between the germline ends. The CDR3: CASMLEGEHQPQHF. The CDR3 DNA follows: TGTGCCAGTATGCTGGAGGGTGAGCATCAGCCCCAGCATTTT. Based on the CDR3 plus reference TRBV19 and TRBJ1-5, the full variable domain is DGGITQSPKYLFRKEGQNVTLSCEQNLNHDAMYWYRQDPGQGLRLIYYSQIVNDFQKGDIAEGYSVSREKKESFPLTVTSAQKNPTAFYLCASMLEGEHQPQHFGDGTRLSIL.

This chain joins TRBV24-1 and TRBJ1-2; unclear D gene. Germline V lookup: CDR1 KGHDR, CDR2 SFDVKD. There are 12 residues in the CDR3. The V gene lost 2 bases and the J gene lost 5 bases, with 5 bases spanning the gap. CDR3 nucleotide sequence: TGTGCCACCAGTGATTACAGTTATGGCTACACCTTC. Its translation is CATSDYSYGYTF.

V and J are TRBV2 and TRBJ2-5; 8 bases line up with TRBD1. CDR3 length: 13 residues. J was trimmed by 3 bases and V by 6 bases; bases with no gene match: 3. CDR1 is SNHLY, CDR2 FYNNEI, per germline. The CDR3 sequence: CASRATGEETQYF. DNA of the CDR3: TGTGCCAGCAGAGCGACAGGGGAAGAGACCCAGTACTTC.

The rearrangement links TRBV11-2 to TRBJ1-2; the D gene is possibly TRBD1 (6 bases). With 0 bases removed from V and 4 bases from J, the gap between germline ends came to 12 bases. CDR1 is SGHAT, CDR2 FQNNGV, per germline. The CDR3 runs to 15 residues. CDR3 protein: CASSLDSGGSYGYTF. The CDR3 DNA sequence: TGTGCCAGCAGCTTAGATTCGGGGGGCTCCTATGGCTACACCTTC.

V gene TRBV11-3 combines with J gene TRBJ1-2; D is ambiguous. CDR3 length equals 12 residues. V lost 1 base and J 8 bases, leaving 8 bases between the germline ends. From germline, CDR1 is SGHNT and CDR2 YENEEA. CDR3: CASSLAGGGYTF. CDR3 coding DNA: TGTGCCAGCAGCTTAGCTGGTGGCGGCTACACCTTC. The whole variable domain, filled in from reference TRBV11-3 and TRBJ1-2, reads EAGVVQSPRYKIIEKKQPVAFWCNPISGHNTLYWYLQNLGQGPELLIRYENEEAVDDSQLPKDRFSAERLKGVDSTLKIQPAELGDSAVYLCASSLAGGGYTFGSGTRLTVV.

This clone appeared a few times. The rearrangement joins TRBV5-1 to TRBJ1-5; TRBD1 might be the D (6 bases). The V gene lost 5 bases and the J gene lost 4 bases, with 19 bases spanning the gap. This CDR3 spans 16 amino acids. Germline V gene lookup returns CDR1 SGHRS and CDR2 YFSETQ. The CDR3 DNA is TGCGCCAGCAGAGGGGGTTCCGGGGATATTAATCAGCCCCAGCATTTT. Its protein is CASRGGSGDINQPQHF.

This rearrangement joins TRBV5-1 to TRBJ2-1; D perhaps matches TRBD2 (5 bases). Trimming took 4 bases from V and 7 from J, leaving 15 bases between them. CDR1 is SGHRS and CDR2 is YFSETQ in the germline V gene. The CDR3 sequence is 14 residues long. CDR3 coding DNA: TGCGCCAGCAGCACCGGGTCGGGAAGGAATGAGCAGTTCTTC. It specifies CASSTGSGRNEQFF.

The chain has TRBV9 and TRBJ1-1; D possibly corresponds to TRBD1 (6 bases). Per the germline V gene, CDR1 is SGDLS and CDR2 is YYNGEE. V gave up 4 bases and J gave up 2 bases, with 12 bases separating them. CDR3 size: 14 residues. CDR3 sequence: CASSTQDSNTEAFF. CDR3 coding DNA: TGTGCCAGCAGCACTCAGGACAGCAACACTGAAGCTTTCTTT.

The gene calls are TRBV4-2 and TRBJ1-1, with TRBD1 matching 7 bases. The germline CDR1 and CDR2 sequences are LGHNA and YNFKEQ. This CDR3 contains 16 residues. The J segment lost 4 bases and the V segment lost 1 base, leaving 9 bases of the junction unmatched. CDR3 sequence reads: CASSQGTQGGGTEAFF. The CDR3 nucleotides are TGTGCCAGCAGCCAAGGTACCCAGGGGGGAGGCACTGAAGCTTTCTTT.

The rearrangement links TRBV11-3 to TRBJ2-6, with 8 bases lining up with TRBD2. CDR1 is SGHNT and CDR2 is YENEEA in the germline V gene. V was pared by 7 bases and J by 0 bases, with 17 bases of the junction left unmatched. CDR3 length: 20 amino acids. This CDR3 is CASNSAGAGRSSSGANVLTF. The DNA of the CDR3 is TGTGCCAGCAATTCAGCGGGGGCAGGCCGATCTAGCTCTGGGGCCAACGTCCTGACTTTC.

The genes are TRBV3-1 (or the pseudogene TRBV3-2) and TRBJ2-3; 10 nucleotides line up with TRBD2. Germline loops: CDR1 LGHDT, CDR2 YNNKEL (reference sequence). CDR3 length: 18 residues. Unmatched junction bases numbered 12, after V lost 4 bases and J lost 2 bases. Here the CDR3 DNA reads TGTGCCAGCAGCCGTTTAGCGGGGGGCCCTTCCTTCACAGATACGCAGTATTTT. It translates to CASSRLAGGPSFTDTQYF.

V and J are TRBV12-3 or TRBV12-4 and TRBJ1-3, with no clear D. There are 11 residues in the CDR3. Trimming took 8 bases from V and 8 from J, leaving 10 bases between them. The CDR3 DNA sequence: TGTGCCAGCTCCGTCCGGGACACCATATATTTT. Translating gives CASSVRDTIYF.

The chain joins TRBV28 to TRBJ1-4, with 9 nucleotides matching TRBD1. This CDR3 has 16 amino acids. Germline CDR1 and CDR2: MDHEN and SYDVKM. Trimming cost V 8 bases and J 3 bases; bases outside gene matches: 10. CDR3 protein: CASGTGSLAANEKLFF. CDR3 in DNA: TGTGCCAGCGGGACAGGGAGTCTTGCGGCTAATGAAAAACTGTTTTTT.